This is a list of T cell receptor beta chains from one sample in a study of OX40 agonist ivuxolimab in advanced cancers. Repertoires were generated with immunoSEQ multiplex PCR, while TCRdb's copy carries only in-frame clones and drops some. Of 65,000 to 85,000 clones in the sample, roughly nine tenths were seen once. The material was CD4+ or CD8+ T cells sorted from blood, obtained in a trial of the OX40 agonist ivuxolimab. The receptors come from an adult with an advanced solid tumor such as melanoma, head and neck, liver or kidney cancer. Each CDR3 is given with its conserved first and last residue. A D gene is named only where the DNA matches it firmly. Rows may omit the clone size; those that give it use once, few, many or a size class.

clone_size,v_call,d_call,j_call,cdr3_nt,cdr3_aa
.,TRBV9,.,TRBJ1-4,TGTGCCAGCAGTGCCAGTGGGAAACTGTTTTTT,CASSASGKLFF
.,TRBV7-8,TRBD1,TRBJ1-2,TGTGCCAGCAGCCCAACGGACAGGGAACTTATAGAAGGCTACACCTTC,CASSPTDRELIEGYTF
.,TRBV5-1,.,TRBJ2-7,TGCGCCAGCAGCTTAAGGACCGACTTCCCCTACGAGCAGTACTTC,CASSLRTDFPYEQYF
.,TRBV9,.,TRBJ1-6,TGTGCCAGCAGCGTATCCGGGAATTCACCCCTCCACTTT,CASSVSGNSPLHF
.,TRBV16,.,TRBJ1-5,TGTGCCAGCAGCCAATTTACGGGGACCAATCAGCCCCAGCATTTT,CASSQFTGTNQPQHF
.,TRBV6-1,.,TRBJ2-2,TGTGCCAGTGAGGTTGGCGGGGAGCTGTTTTTT,CASEVGGELFF
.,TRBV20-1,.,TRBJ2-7,TGCAGTGCTAGAGATATCGAGCAGTACTTC,CSARDIEQYF
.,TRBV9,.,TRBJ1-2,TGTGCCAGCAGCGTAGATATGGGTTTGAGTGGCTACACCTTC,CASSVDMGLSGYTF
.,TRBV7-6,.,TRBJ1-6,TGTGCCAGCAGCCCAGGGACCCCGGGCTATAATTCACCCCTCCACTTT,CASSPGTPGYNSPLHF
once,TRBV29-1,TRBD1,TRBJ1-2,TGCAGCGTGGGGACAGGCCCGGCTAACTATGGCTACACCTTC,CSVGTGPANYGYTF
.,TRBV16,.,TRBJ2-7,TGTGCCAGCGCGGCAGGGATCTCCTACGAGCAGTACTTC,CASAAGISYEQYF
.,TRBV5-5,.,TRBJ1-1,TGTGCCAGCAGCAAACAGGGTTGGACTGAAGCTTTCTTT,CASSKQGWTEAFF
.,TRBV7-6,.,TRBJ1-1,TGTGCCAGCAGCCGGGGGGAGACGAACACTGAAGCTTTCTTT,CASSRGETNTEAFF
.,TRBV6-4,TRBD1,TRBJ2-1,TGTGCCAGCAGTGACTCGACAGGGCCCCGAAACAATGAGCAGTTCTTC,CASSDSTGPRNNEQFF
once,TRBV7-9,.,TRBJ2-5,TGTGCCAGCAGTAATAGCCCCAGCCAAGAGACCCAGTACTTC,CASSNSPSQETQYF
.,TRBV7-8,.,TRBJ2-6,TGTGCCAGCAGCTTCGAGAGTTACCCACAAAGTCGGGCCAACGTCCTGACTTTC,CASSFESYPQSRANVLTF
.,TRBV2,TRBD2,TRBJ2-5,TGTGCCAGCAGTGCTAGCGGGGCCCGATACTTC,CASSASGARYF
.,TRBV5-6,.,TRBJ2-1,TGTGCCAGCAGCTTGGGGCTGTACAATGAGCAGTTCTTC,CASSLGLYNEQFF
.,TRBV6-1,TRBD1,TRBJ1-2,TGTGCCAGCAGTGACCAGGGGGGGTATGGCTACACCTTC,CASSDQGGYGYTF
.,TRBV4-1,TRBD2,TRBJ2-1,TGCGCCAGCAGCCTGGAGCGGGGGGGCCATGAGCAGTTCTTC,CASSLERGGHEQFF
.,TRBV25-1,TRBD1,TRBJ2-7,TGTGCCAGCGCCGATCCGGGGACAGCAACCTACGAGCAGTACTTC,CASADPGTATYEQYF
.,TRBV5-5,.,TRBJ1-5,TGTGCCAGCAGCTTTCAGGGGCTCGCGGGCAATCAGCCCCAGCATTTT,CASSFQGLAGNQPQHF
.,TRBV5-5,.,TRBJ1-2,TGTGCCAGCAGCTTTCCCGACAGGAACTATGGCTACACCTTC,CASSFPDRNYGYTF
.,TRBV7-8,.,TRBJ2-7,TGTGCCAGCAGCTTACAGGGGTCGACCTACGAGCAGTACTTC,CASSLQGSTYEQYF
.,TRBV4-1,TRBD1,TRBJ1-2,TGCGCCAGCAGCCAGGCAACTGGGACAGGCTGGTATGGCTACACCTTC,CASSQATGTGWYGYTF
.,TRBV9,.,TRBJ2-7,TGTGCCAGCAGCGTGGACTGGAACCACGAGCAGTACTTC,CASSVDWNHEQYF
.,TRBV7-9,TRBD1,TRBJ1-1,TGTGCCAGCAGCCCTCGGACAGGGAGGGGCACTGAAGCTTTCTTT,CASSPRTGRGTEAFF
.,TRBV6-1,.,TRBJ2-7,TGTGCCACCTTGGCAGGGCACCTCTACGAGCAGTACTTC,CATLAGHLYEQYF
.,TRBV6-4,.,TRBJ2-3,TGTGCTAGCAGTGACCCCGGAGGGGCAGATACGCAGTATTTT,CASSDPGGADTQYF
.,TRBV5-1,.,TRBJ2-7,TGCGCCAGCAGCTTTTCGACAGGTTCCTACGAGCAGTACTTC,CASSFSTGSYEQYF
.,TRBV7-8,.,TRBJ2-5,TGTGCCAGCATGGGACCTTTAGGAGAGACCCAGTACTTC,CASMGPLGETQYF
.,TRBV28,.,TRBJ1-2,TGTGCCAGCAGTTTAGTTAGACGAAAGACCTATGGCTACACCTTC,CASSLVRRKTYGYTF
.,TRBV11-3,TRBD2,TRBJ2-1,TGTGCCAGCAGCTTAGAAGGAGGACTAGCGGGGGGCTCCTACAATGAGCAGTTCTTC,CASSLEGGLAGGSYNEQFF
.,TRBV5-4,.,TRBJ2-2,TGTGCCAGCAGCTTGGCCGGTAAGGGGTCGGTCACCGGGGAGCTGTTTTTT,CASSLAGKGSVTGELFF
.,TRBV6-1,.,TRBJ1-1,TGTGCCAGCACCTACAGGGAGGGTAGGACTGAAGCTTTCTTT,CASTYREGRTEAFF
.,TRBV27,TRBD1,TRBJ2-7,TGTGCCAGCAGTTCGCAAACCGGGACAGCCGGCGAGCAGTACTTC,CASSSQTGTAGEQYF
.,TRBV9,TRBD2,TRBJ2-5,TGTGCCAGCAGCGCCCCCCCTAGCGGGGGCCTCCAAGAGACCCAGTACTTC,CASSAPPSGGLQETQYF
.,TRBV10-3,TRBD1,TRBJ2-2,TGTGCCATCAGTGGGGGACAGGATGCTTTACAACCCGGGGAGCTGTTTTTT,CAISGGQDALQPGELFF
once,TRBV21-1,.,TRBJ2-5,TGTGCCAGCAGCAAATCCCGCTATCCGTACCTAGAGACCCAGTACTTC,CASSKSRYPYLETQYF
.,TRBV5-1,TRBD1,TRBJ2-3,TGCGCCAGCAGCTTGGAAGGACAGGGCCCTAGCACAGATACGCAGTATTTT,CASSLEGQGPSTDTQYF
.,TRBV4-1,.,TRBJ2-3,TGCGCCAGCAGCCAAGATAGCGGTCTTAGCACAGATACGCAGTATTTT,CASSQDSGLSTDTQYF
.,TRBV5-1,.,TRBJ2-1,TGCGCCAGCAGCTTGGCCGGCAACCCGGCACACAGGGTAGACAATGAGCAGTTCTTC,CASSLAGNPAHRVDNEQFF
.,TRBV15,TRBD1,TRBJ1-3,TGTGCCACCAGCCCAACAGGGGGGGGAAACACCATATATTTT,CATSPTGGGNTIYF
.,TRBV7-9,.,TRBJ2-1,TGTGCCAGCAGCTCTGCCGGGACTTACAATGAGCAGTTCTTC,CASSSAGTYNEQFF
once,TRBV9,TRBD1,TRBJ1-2,TGTGCCAGCAGCGTAGAGGGACAGGGGGACTATGGCTACACCTTC,CASSVEGQGDYGYTF